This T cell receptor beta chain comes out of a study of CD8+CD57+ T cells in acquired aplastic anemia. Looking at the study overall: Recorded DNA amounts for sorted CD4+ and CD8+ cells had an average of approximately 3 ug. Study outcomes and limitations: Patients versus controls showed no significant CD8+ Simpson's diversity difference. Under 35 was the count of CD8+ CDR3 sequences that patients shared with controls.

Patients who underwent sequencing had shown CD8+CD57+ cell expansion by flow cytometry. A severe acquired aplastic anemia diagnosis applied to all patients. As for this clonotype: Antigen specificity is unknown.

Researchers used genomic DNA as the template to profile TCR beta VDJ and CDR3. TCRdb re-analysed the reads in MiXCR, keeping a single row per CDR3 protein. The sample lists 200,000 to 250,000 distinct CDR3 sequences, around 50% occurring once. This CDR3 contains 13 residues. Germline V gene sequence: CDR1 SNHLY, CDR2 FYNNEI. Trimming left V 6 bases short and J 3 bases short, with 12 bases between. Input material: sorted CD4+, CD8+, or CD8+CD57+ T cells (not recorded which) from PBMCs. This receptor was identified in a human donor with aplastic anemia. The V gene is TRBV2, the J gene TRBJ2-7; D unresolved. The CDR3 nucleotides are TGTGCCAGCAGACACGATGAGGTCTACGAGCAGTACTTC. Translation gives CASRHDEVYEQYF.